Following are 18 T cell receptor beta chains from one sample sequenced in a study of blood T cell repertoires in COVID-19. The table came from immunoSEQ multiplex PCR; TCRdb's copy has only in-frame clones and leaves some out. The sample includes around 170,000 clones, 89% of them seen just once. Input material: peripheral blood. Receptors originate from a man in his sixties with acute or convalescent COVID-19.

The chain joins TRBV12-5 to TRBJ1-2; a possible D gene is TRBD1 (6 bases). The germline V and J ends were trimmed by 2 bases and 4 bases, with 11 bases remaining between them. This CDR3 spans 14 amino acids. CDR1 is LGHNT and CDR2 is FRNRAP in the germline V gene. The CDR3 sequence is CASGLSGGSYGYTF. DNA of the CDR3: TGTGCTAGTGGTTTGAGCGGGGGCAGCTATGGCTACACCTTC.

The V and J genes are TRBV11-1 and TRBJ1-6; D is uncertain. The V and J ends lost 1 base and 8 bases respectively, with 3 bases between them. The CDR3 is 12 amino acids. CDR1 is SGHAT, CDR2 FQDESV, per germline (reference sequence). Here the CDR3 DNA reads TGTGCCAGCAGCTTAGGAGATTCACCCCTCCACTTT. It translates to CASSLGDSPLHF.

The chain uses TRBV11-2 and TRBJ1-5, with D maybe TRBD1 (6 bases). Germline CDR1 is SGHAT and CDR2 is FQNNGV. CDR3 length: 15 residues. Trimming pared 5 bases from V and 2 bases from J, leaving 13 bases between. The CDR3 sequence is CASSLTGIGNQPQHF. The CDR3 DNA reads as TGTGCCAGCAGCCTTACAGGGATCGGCAATCAGCCCCAGCATTTT.

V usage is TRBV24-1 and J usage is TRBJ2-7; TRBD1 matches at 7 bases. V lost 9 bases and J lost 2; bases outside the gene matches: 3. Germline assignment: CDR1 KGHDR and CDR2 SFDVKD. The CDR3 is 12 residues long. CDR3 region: CATGTDTYEQYF. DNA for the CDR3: TGTGCCACCGGGACAGATACCTACGAGCAGTACTTC.

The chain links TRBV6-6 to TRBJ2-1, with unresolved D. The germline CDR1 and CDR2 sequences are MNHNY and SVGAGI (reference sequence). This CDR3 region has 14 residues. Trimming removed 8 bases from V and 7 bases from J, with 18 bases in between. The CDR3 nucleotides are TGTGCCAGCTGTACGTTGCCAGGTGGAAATGAGCAGTTCTTC. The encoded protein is CASCTLPGGNEQFF.

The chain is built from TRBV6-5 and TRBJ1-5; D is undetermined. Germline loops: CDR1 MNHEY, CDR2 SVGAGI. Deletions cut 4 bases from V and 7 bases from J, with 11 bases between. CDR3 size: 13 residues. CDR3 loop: CASSSQIRQPQHF. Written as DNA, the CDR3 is TGTGCCAGCAGTTCCCAGATCAGACAGCCCCAGCATTTT.

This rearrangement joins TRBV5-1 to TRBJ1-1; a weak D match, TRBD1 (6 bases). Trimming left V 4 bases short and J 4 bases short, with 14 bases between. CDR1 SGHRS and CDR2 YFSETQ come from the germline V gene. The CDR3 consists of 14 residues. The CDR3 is CASSTGGAGTEAFF. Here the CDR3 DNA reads TGCGCCAGCAGCACTGGGGGCGCTGGCACTGAAGCTTTCTTT. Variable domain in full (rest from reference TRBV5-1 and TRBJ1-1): KAGVTQTPRYLIKTRGQQVTLSCSPISGHRSVSWYQQTPGQGLQFLFEYFSETQRNKGNFPGRFSGRQFSNSRSEMNVSTLELGDSALYLCASSTGGAGTEAFFGQGTRLTVV.

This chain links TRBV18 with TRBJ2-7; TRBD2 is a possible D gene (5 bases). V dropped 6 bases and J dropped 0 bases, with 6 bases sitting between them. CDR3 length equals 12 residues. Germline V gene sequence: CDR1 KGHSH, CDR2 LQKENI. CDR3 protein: CASSRGSYEQYF. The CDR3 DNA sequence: TGTGCCAGCTCCCGGGGCTCCTACGAGCAGTACTTC.

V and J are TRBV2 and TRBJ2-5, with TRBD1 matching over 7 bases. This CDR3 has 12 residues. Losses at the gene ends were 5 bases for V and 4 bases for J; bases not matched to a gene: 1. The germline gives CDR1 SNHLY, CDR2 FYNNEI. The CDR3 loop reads CASSRGRETQYF. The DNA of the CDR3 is TGTGCCAGCAGTAGGGGGCGAGAGACCCAGTACTTC.

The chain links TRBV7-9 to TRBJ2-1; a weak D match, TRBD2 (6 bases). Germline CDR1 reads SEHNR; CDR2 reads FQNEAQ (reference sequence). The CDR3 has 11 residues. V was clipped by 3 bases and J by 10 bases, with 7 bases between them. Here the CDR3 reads CASSFGGEQFF. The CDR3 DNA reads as TGTGCCAGCAGCTTCGGAGGGGAGCAGTTCTTC.

The CDR3 nucleotides are TGTGCCAGTTCTCCGGGACAGGGTTTTGATTTTGTGGATACGCAGTATTTT. Translating gives CASSPGQGFDFVDTQYF. V usage is TRBV5-4 and J usage is TRBJ2-3; 9 nucleotides agree with TRBD1. Germline CDR1 SGHNT, CDR2 YYREEE (reference sequence). Germline trimming cut 8 bases from V and 6 bases from J; bases unmatched to any gene: 19. The CDR3 spans 17 residues.

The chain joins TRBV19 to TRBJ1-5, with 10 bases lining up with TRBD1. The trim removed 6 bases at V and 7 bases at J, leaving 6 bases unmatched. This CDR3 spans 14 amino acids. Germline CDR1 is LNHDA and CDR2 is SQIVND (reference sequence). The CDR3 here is CASREDRGYQPQHF. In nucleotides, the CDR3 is TGTGCCAGTAGGGAGGACAGGGGGTACCAGCCCCAGCATTTT.

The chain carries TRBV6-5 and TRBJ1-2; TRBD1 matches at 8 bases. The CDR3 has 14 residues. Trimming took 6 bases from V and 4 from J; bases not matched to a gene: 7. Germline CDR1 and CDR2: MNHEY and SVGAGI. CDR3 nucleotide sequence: TGTGCCAGCAGATCAAGGACAGGGAGCTATGGCTACACCTTC. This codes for CASRSRTGSYGYTF.

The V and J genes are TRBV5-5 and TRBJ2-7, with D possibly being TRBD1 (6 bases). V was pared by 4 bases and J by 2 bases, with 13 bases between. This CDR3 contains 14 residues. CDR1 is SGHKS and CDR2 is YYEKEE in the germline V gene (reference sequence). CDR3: CASSPQGTPYEQYF. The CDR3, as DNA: TGTGCCAGCAGCCCACAGGGTACCCCCTACGAGCAGTACTTC.

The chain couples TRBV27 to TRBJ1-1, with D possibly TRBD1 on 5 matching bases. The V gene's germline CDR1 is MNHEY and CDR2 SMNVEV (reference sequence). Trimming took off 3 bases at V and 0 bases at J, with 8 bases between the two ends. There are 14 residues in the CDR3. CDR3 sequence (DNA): TGTGCCAGCAGTTTGGCAGGGATGAACACTGAAGCTTTCTTT. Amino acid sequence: CASSLAGMNTEAFF.

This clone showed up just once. The CDR3 reads CASSERKVGGDTQYF. The CDR3 nucleotides are TGTGCCAGCAGTGAACGGAAGGTAGGAGGCGATACGCAGTATTTT. The J gene is TRBJ2-3, the V gene TRBV6-1; maybe TRBD2 (5 bases). The V end lost 2 bases, the J end lost 6 bases, and 15 bases lay between the germline ends. The CDR3 covers 15 residues. CDR1 MNHNS and CDR2 SASEGT come from the germline V gene.

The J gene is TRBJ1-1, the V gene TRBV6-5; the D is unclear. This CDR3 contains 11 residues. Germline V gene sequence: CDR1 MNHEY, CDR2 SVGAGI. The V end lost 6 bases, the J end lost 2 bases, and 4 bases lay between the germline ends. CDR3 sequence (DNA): TGTGCCAGCAGGCGAAACACTGAAGCTTTCTTT. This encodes CASRRNTEAFF.

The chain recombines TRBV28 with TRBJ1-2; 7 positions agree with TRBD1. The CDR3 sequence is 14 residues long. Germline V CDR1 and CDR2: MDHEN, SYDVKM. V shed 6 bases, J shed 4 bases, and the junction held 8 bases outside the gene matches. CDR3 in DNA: TGTGCCAGCAGCCTCAGGGGGGTCGGCTATGGCTACACCTTC. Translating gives CASSLRGVGYGYTF.